What follows are 21 T cell receptor beta chains derived from one specimen sequenced in a study of OX40 agonist ivuxolimab in advanced cancers. TCRdb's copy holds only in-frame clones and misses some; the assay was immunoSEQ multiplex PCR. The table lists 60,000 to 100,000 clones, 80% to 90% of them singletons. The sequencing used CD4+ or CD8+ T cells sorted from blood, collected in a trial of the OX40 agonist ivuxolimab. The receptors were sampled from an adult with an advanced solid tumor such as melanoma, head and neck, liver or kidney cancer.

The gene calls are TRBV28 and TRBJ1-5; no firm D call. The CDR3 is 11 amino acids. Trimming left V 6 bases short and J 3 bases short, with 3 bases between. Per the germline V gene, CDR1 is MDHEN and CDR2 is SYDVKM. The CDR3 protein is CASSHNQPQHF. The CDR3 region has the DNA TGTGCCAGCAGCCACAATCAGCCCCAGCATTTT.

The chain joins TRBV19 to TRBJ2-1; no definite D call. The V and J ends lost 4 bases and 6 bases respectively, with 16 bases between them. The CDR3 consists of 15 residues. Germline values: CDR1 LNHDA, CDR2 SQIVND (reference sequence). The CDR3 region has the DNA TGTGCCAGTAGTAGCGCGTCCCGACCAGGCAATGAGCAGTTCTTC. Its translation is CASSSASRPGNEQFF.

J is TRBJ1-3 and V is TRBV7-6, with 10 bases that match TRBD1. CDR1 is SGHVS, CDR2 FNYEAQ, per germline. The CDR3 is 15 residues long. V trimming: 5 bases; J trimming: 2 bases; junction bases outside the gene matches: 3. The CDR3 is CASSPGTGAGNTIYF. The CDR3 DNA sequence: TGTGCCAGCAGCCCGGGGACAGGGGCTGGAAACACCATATATTTT.

The chain joins TRBV19 to TRBJ1-1; D gene uncertain. Germline CDR1 LNHDA, CDR2 SQIVND (reference sequence). Trimming cost V 3 bases and J 1 base, with 3 bases left between them. The CDR3 consists of 12 residues. CDR3 coding DNA: TGTGCCAGTAGTATTAGGAACACTGAAGCTTTCTTT. It codes for CASSIRNTEAFF. Based on the CDR3 plus reference TRBV19 and TRBJ1-1, the full variable domain is DGGITQSPKYLFRKEGQNVTLSCEQNLNHDAMYWYRQDPGQGLRLIYYSQIVNDFQKGDIAEGYSVSREKKESFPLTVTSAQKNPTAFYLCASSIRNTEAFFGQGTRLTVV.

DNA for the CDR3: TGCGCCAGCAGCTCACACAACTCGACTAGCGGGTTCAGCTCCTACAATGAGCAGTTCTTC. It codes for CASSSHNSTSGFSSYNEQFF. The J gene is TRBJ2-1, the V gene TRBV5-1, with 10 positions matching TRBD2. With V trimmed by 3 bases and J by 0 bases, 15 bases remained unmatched. Germline CDR1 is SGHRS and CDR2 is YFSETQ. This CDR3 has 20 amino acids.

The chain joins TRBV5-6 to TRBJ2-5, with 7 positions matching TRBD2. CDR3 length: 14 amino acids. Losses at the gene ends were 3 bases for V and 5 bases for J; bases not matched to a gene: 7. CDR1 and CDR2 from the germline V gene are SGHDT and YYEEEE. The CDR3 DNA reads as TGTGCCAGCAGCTCCTCCGGGGGGACGGAGACCCAGTACTTC. Its protein product is CASSSSGGTETQYF.

The chain recombines TRBV27 with TRBJ2-1; TRBD2 matches 9 bases. CDR1 MNHEY and CDR2 SMNVEV come from the germline V gene (reference sequence). The CDR3 sequence is 15 residues long. V dropped 5 bases and J dropped 2; count of bases not matched to a gene: 4. The CDR3, as DNA: TGTGCCAGCAGTATTAGCGGGAGCCCCTACAATGAGCAGTTCTTC. Amino acid sequence: CASSISGSPYNEQFF.

The rearrangement joins TRBV9 to TRBJ2-7, with TRBD2 matching 8 bases. This CDR3 contains 15 residues. Germline V CDR1 and CDR2: SGDLS, YYNGEE. V shed 0 bases, J shed 3 bases, and the junction held 5 bases outside the gene matches. CDR3 nucleotide sequence: TGTGCCAGCAGCGTAGGGACTAGCTTCCTCTACGAGCAGTACTTC. Its translation is CASSVGTSFLYEQYF.

J is TRBJ2-7 and V is TRBV2; no clear D. The CDR3 consists of 14 residues. Per the germline V gene, CDR1 is SNHLY and CDR2 is FYNNEI. V dropped 4 bases and J dropped 2 bases, with 12 bases sitting between them. CDR3 region: CASSVVRETYEQYF. In DNA, the CDR3 is TGTGCCAGCAGTGTGGTAAGAGAGACCTACGAGCAGTACTTC.

This chain uses TRBV25-1 with TRBJ2-5; TRBD2 agrees at 10 bases. After removal of 2 bases from V and 0 bases from J, the junction contained 9 bases not matched to a gene. Per germline, CDR1 MGHDK and CDR2 SYGVNS. The CDR3 contains 18 residues. The CDR3 nucleotides are TGTGCCAGCAGTGAAGTAGCGGGAGGCGGTCCCAACCAAGAGACCCAGTACTTC. Its protein product is CASSEVAGGGPNQETQYF.

The chain links TRBV5-1 to TRBJ2-7; 9 nucleotides line up with TRBD1. CDR3 length: 13 amino acids. The germline V gene has CDR1 SGHRS and CDR2 YFSETQ. J was trimmed by 7 bases and V by 1 base; bases with no gene match: 3. The DNA for the CDR3 is TGCGCCAGCAGCTTGCTGACAGGGGGTGAGCAGTACTTC. Protein sequence: CASSLLTGGEQYF.

The gene calls are TRBV7-2 and TRBJ2-5, with TRBD1 as a possible D gene (5 bases). The last part of the DNA fits TRBJ2-7 better; the J call may be wrong. The CDR3 runs 13 residues. Germline loops: CDR1 SGHTA, CDR2 FQGNSA. In DNA form, the CDR3 reads TGTGCCAGCAGCTTAGCTGTAGGGGACGAGCAGTACTTC. Its protein product is CASSLAVGDEQYF.

This sequence joins TRBV19 and TRBJ2-5; D gene uncertain. This CDR3 has 13 residues. Germline CDR1 and CDR2: LNHDA and SQIVND (reference sequence). Deletions cut 3 bases from V and 2 bases from J, with 7 bases between. The CDR3 loop is CASSIPGQETQYF. The CDR3 nucleotides read TGTGCCAGTAGTATCCCAGGACAAGAGACCCAGTACTTC.

The gene calls are TRBV5-1 and TRBJ2-1, with D possibly matching TRBD2 (7 bases). Germline CDR1 reads SGHRS; CDR2 reads YFSETQ. The CDR3 length is 18 residues. V was shortened by 0 bases and J by 8 bases, with 24 bases between the two germline ends. The CDR3 nucleotides read TGCGCCAGCAGCTTGGTAGGTTCTCGGGGGGCGCGTAACGATGAGCAGTTCTTC. It encodes CASSLVGSRGARNDEQFF.

This chain connects TRBV18 to TRBJ2-1; TRBD1 matches at 7 bases. V was clipped by 5 bases and J by 10 bases; unmatched bases: 8. CDR1 is KGHSH, CDR2 LQKENI, per germline. The CDR3 extends over 13 amino acids. The CDR3 DNA is TGTGCCAGCTCAGCCGACAGGGCCAAGGAGCAGTTCTTC. Protein product: CASSADRAKEQFF.

The V call is TRBV5-4, the J call TRBJ2-7, with a possible D match to TRBD1 (6 bases). Per the germline V gene, CDR1 is SGHNT and CDR2 is YYREEE (reference sequence). The CDR3 contains 17 residues. V was clipped by 0 bases and J by 7 bases, with 23 bases between them. CDR3 loop: CASSLAGQGISTLEQYF. CDR3 DNA: TGTGCCAGCAGCTTGGCCGGGCAGGGGATTAGTACGTTGGAGCAGTACTTC.

The J gene is TRBJ1-1, the V gene TRBV4-1; D not certain. The CDR3 is made up of 13 amino acids. Looked up from germline, CDR1 is MGHRA and CDR2 is YSYEKL. The germline V and J ends were trimmed by 4 bases and 7 bases, with 13 bases remaining between them. CDR3 DNA sequence: TGCGCCAGCAGCCCGCATGGAAGGGATGAAGCTTTCTTT. Protein sequence: CASSPHGRDEAFF.

The chain recombines TRBV5-1 with TRBJ2-1, with a possible D match to TRBD2 (5 bases). Germline V CDR1 and CDR2: SGHRS, YFSETQ. The V end was cut by 1 base, the J end by 5 bases, with 7 bases between. The CDR3 loop spans 13 amino acids. The CDR3 is CASSLPTNNEQFF. CDR3 nucleotides: TGCGCCAGCAGCTTGCCGACTAACAATGAGCAGTTCTTC.

The rearrangement links TRBV19 to TRBJ1-1; D may be TRBD1 (5 bases). Between the trimmed V and J ends, which lost 3 bases and 5 bases, there was a span of 13 bases. The germline CDR1 and CDR2 sequences are LNHDA and SQIVND (reference sequence). The CDR3 length is 14 residues. CDR3 amino acids: CASSIQAGRTEAFF. The CDR3 region has the DNA TGTGCCAGTAGTATTCAGGCAGGGAGGACTGAAGCTTTCTTT. Combining the CDR3 with reference TRBV19 and TRBJ1-1 gives the whole variable domain DGGITQSPKYLFRKEGQNVTLSCEQNLNHDAMYWYRQDPGQGLRLIYYSQIVNDFQKGDIAEGYSVSREKKESFPLTVTSAQKNPTAFYLCASSIQAGRTEAFFGQGTRLTVV.

The chain links TRBV5-5 to TRBJ2-1, with D maybe TRBD1 (5 bases). V gave up 2 bases and J gave up 0 bases, with 9 bases separating them. The CDR3 spans 15 residues. From germline, CDR1 is SGHKS and CDR2 YYEKEE (reference sequence). CDR3 nucleotide sequence: TGTGCCAGCAGCTTTCGGCAGGGCTCCTACAATGAGCAGTTCTTC. Its translation: CASSFRQGSYNEQFF.

A single count supports this clone. The chain is built from TRBV19 and TRBJ2-7; 8 bases fit TRBD2. Trimming at V came to 3 bases and at J to 3 bases, leaving 13 bases not matched to a gene. The V gene's germline CDR1 is LNHDA and CDR2 SQIVND (reference sequence). This CDR3 contains 17 residues. The CDR3 protein is CASSIPGQGGRIYEQYF. In DNA, the CDR3 is TGTGCCAGTAGTATCCCCGGCCAGGGCGGGAGGATCTACGAGCAGTACTTC.